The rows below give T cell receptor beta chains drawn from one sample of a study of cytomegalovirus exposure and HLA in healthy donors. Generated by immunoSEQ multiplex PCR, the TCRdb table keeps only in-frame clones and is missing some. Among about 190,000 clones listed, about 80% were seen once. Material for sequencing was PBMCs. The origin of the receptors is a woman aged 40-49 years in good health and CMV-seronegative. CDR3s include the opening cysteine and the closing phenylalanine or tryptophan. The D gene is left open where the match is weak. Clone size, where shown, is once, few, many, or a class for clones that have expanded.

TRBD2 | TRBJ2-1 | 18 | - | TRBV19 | TGTGCCAGTAGTACCTCCTCTAGGCTAGCGGGGGTTAGGAATGAGCAGTTCTTC | CASSTSSRLAGVRNEQFF
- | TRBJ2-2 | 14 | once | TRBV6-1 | TGTGCCAGCAGTGGACTTCCTCCGACCGGGGAGCTGTTTTTT | CASSGLPPTGELFF
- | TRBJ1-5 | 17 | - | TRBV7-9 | TGTGCCAGCAGCTTAGGCGGGGCGGGGTTCAGCAATCAGCCCCAGCATTTT | CASSLGGAGFSNQPQHF
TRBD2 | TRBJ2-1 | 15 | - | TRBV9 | TGTGCCAGCAGCCCGACTAGCGGGAGTTACAATGAGCAGTTCTTC | CASSPTSGSYNEQFF
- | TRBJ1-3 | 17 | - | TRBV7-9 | TGTTCCAGCAGCCCTCCGGACAGACTTTTATCCGGAAACACCATATATTTT | CSSSPPDRLLSGNTIYF
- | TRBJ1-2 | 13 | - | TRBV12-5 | TGTGCTAGTGGTTTGGCCGGGTCCTATGGCTACACCTTC | CASGLAGSYGYTF
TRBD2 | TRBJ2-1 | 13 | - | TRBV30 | TGTGCCTGGAGTTTGGGAGGGTACAATGAGCAGTTCTTC | CAWSLGGYNEQFF
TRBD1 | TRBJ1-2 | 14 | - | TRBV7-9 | TGTGCCAGCAGCTCCGGGACAGGGAGTAGTGGCTACACCTTC | CASSSGTGSSGYTF
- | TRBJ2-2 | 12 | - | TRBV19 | TGTGCCAGTAGTATCGGGGTCGGGGAGCTGTTTTTT | CASSIGVGELFF
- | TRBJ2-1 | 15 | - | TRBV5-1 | TGCGCCAGCGGCCCGGAAGGGGATCGTACCGGTGAGCAGTTCTTC | CASGPEGDRTGEQFF
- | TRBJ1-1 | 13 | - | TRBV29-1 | TGCAGCGTTGACGCGGGCGGGAACACTGAAGCTTTCTTT | CSVDAGGNTEAFF
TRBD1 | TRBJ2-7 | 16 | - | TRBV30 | TGTGCCTGGAGTGGTAGGAGGACAGGGGACTCCTACGAGCAGTACTTC | CAWSGRRTGDSYEQYF
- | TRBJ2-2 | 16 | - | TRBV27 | TGTGCCAGCCGACCTCGACAGGACGCGAACACCGGGGAGCTGTTTTTT | CASRPRQDANTGELFF
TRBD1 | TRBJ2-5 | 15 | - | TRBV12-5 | TGTGCTAGTGCCACCGGGACAGGGGATCTTGAGACCCAGTACTTC | CASATGTGDLETQYF
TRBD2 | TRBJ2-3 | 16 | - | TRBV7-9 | TGTGCCAGCAGCCTCACGGGGGGGAGGAGCACAGATACGCAGTATTTT | CASSLTGGRSTDTQYF
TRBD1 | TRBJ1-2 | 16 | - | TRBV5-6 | TGTGCCAGCAGCCCCTGGAGGAACAGGGGACACTATGGCTACACCTTC | CASSPWRNRGHYGYTF
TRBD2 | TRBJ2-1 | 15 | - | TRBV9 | TGTGCCAGCAGTACTAGCGGGAGCTCCTACAATGAGCAGTTCTTC | CASSTSGSSYNEQFF
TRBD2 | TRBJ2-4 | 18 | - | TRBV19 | TGTGCCAGTAGTATTTATCTAGCGGGAGTTGGGACCAAAAACATTCAGTACTTC | CASSIYLAGVGTKNIQYF
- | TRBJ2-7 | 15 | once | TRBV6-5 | TGTGCCAGCAGTTACTCGGTCAGGGAATCCTACGAGCAGTACTTC | CASSYSVRESYEQYF
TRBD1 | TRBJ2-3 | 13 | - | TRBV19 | TGTGCCAGCCGGGACAGGGGGCCAGATACGCAGTATTTT | CASRDRGPDTQYF
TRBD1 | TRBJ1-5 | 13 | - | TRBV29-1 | TGCAGCGTTGGACAGGGTGTGGATCAGCCCCAGCATTTT | CSVGQGVDQPQHF
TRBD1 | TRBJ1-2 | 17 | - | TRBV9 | TGTGCCAGCAGCGTCCATTCCCGGGACAGGGAAATCTATGGCTACACCTTC | CASSVHSRDREIYGYTF
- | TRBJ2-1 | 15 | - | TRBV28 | TGTGCCAGCAGTCTACTCGAAACCGCCTACAATGAGCAGTTCTTC | CASSLLETAYNEQFF
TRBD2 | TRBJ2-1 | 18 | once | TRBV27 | TGTGCCAGCAGTTTAGTACCCCCACTAGCGGGAGGGAACAATGAGCAGTTCTTC | CASSLVPPLAGGNNEQFF
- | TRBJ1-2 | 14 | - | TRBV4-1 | TGCGCCAGCAGCCAAGTGGCCGGAGCTAGGGGCTACACCTTC | CASSQVAGARGYTF
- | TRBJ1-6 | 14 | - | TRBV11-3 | TGTGCCAGCAGCTTAGTCCAAGGGGTATCACCCCTCCACTTT | CASSLVQGVSPLHF
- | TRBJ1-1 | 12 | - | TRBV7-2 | TGTGCCAGCAGCCGGACACGTACTGAAGCTTTCTTT | CASSRTRTEAFF
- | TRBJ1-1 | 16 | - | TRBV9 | TGTGCCAGCAGCGTCCCGCAGGGACTCCTGAACACTGAAGCTTTCTTT | CASSVPQGLLNTEAFF
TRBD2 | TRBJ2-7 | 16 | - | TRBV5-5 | TGTGCCAGCAGCTTGGTCCTAGCGGGAAGACCTTACGAGCAGTACTTC | CASSLVLAGRPYEQYF